The 9 T cell receptor beta chains presented below share a single source sample, sequenced in a study of T cells expressing NK-cell markers (dated by TCRdb to 2018 to 2021). Receptor amplification or capture employed 5' RACE. The sequencing machine was an Illumina HiSeq 2000. The reads were reprocessed in TCRdb, with one entry per CDR3 protein sequence and no accompanying DNA. The table for this sample shows a few hundred thousand distinct CDR3 sequences. The ten largest clones add up to about 5.2% of the sample. Sequencing was carried out using blood T cells: a sorted CD56 or NKG2C T cell subset, CD4+ or CD8+ T cells, or bulk PBMC T cells (not recorded which). Receptor source: a man aged 18-70 years in good health.

V and J are TRBV20-1 and TRBJ1-2. The length of the CDR3 is 12 residues. CDR1 and CDR2 (germline): DFQATT, SNEGSKA (reference sequence). The CDR3 here is CSARESTYGYTF.

This rearrangement joins TRBV2 to TRBJ1-1. CDR3 size: 18 residues. Germline V gene data show CDR1 as SNHLY and CDR2 as FYNNEI. CDR3 region: CASSSPDGFRDSDSEAFF.

The chain has TRBV9 and TRBJ2-7; TCRdb returns TRBD2, unconfirmable since there is no DNA. CDR1 SGDLS and CDR2 YYNGEE come from the germline V gene. The CDR3 loop spans 17 amino acids. CDR3 in amino acids: CASSPRRVSGPNHEQYF.

The chain recombines TRBV7-2 with TRBJ2-3; TCRdb calls TRBD2, which cannot be checked without DNA. CDR1 and CDR2 (germline): SGHTA, FQGNSA. This CDR3 comprises 13 residues. The CDR3: CASSTRGTDTQYF.

This chain connects TRBV29-1 to TRBJ1-1; TCRdb's D call, TRBD1, is unchecked because there is no DNA. Per germline, CDR1 SQVTM and CDR2 ANQGSEA. There are 13 residues in the CDR3. This chain's CDR3 is CSVERGWSTEAFF. The complete variable domain, with remaining parts taken from reference TRBV29-1 and TRBJ1-1, reads SAVISQKPSRDICQRGTSLTIQCQVDSQVTMMFWYRQQPGQSLTLIATANQGSEATYESGFVIDKFPISRPNLTFSTLTVSNMSPEDSSIYLCSVERGWSTEAFFGQGTRLTVV.

The V and J genes are TRBV7-9 and TRBJ2-7; TCRdb selects TRBD1, and the lack of DNA leaves this call unchecked. This CDR3 has 16 amino acids. Per the germline V gene, CDR1 is SEHNR and CDR2 is FQNEAQ (reference sequence). This CDR3 is CASSLDQGAGNYEQYF.

The rearrangement joins TRBV7-9 to TRBJ2-1; there is no DNA to check the TCRdb D call of TRBD2. The germline gives CDR1 SEHNR, CDR2 FQNEAQ (reference sequence). The CDR3 has 15 residues. The CDR3 protein is CASSLGGLAGNEQFF.

The CDR3 protein is CASSRPEPGPNVF. This sequence joins TRBV5-6 and TRBJ2-3; TCRdb names TRBD2, which stays unverified in the absence of DNA. This CDR3 contains 13 residues. Looked up from germline, CDR1 is SGHDT and CDR2 is YYEEEE.

The V call is TRBV20-1, the J call TRBJ2-7. In germline, CDR1 is DFQATT, CDR2 SNEGSKA (reference sequence). This CDR3 has 11 residues. The CDR3 region is CSASLGREQYF.